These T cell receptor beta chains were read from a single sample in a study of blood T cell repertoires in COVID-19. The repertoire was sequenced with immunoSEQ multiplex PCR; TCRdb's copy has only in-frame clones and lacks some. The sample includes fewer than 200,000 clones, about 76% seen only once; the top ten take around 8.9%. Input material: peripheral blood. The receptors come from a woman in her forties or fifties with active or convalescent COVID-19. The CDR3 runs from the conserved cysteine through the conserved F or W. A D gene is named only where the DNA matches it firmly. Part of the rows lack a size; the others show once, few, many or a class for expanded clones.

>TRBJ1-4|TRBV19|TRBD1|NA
CASMSRGGSEKLFF
TGTGCCAGTATGAGCCGAGGGGGCAGTGAAAAACTGTTTTTT
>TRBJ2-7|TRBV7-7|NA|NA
CASSAAGAYEQYF
TGTGCCAGCAGCGCCGCGGGGGCATACGAGCAGTACTTC
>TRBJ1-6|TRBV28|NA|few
CASSLRRDSPLHF
TGTGCCAGCAGTTTAAGGAGGGATTCACCCCTCCACTTT
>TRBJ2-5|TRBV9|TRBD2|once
CASSPAGGLETQYF
TGTGCCAGCAGCCCGGCGGGGGGCTTGGAGACCCAGTACTTC
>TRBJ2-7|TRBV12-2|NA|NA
CAEGSNEQYF
TGTGCGGAGGGTTCCAACGAGCAGTACTTC
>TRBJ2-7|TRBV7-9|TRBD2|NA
CASSLAASGSFYEQYF
TGTGCCAGCAGCTTAGCCGCTAGCGGGAGTTTCTACGAGCAGTACTTC
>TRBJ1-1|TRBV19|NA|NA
CASSKGSGTEAFF
TGTGCCAGTAGTAAAGGGAGCGGCACTGAAGCTTTCTTT
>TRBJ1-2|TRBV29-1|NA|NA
CSVDSGAIPVNYGYTF
TGCAGCGTTGACTCTGGGGCGATTCCGGTTAACTATGGCTACACCTTC
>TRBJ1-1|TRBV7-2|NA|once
CASSPDNLPHAFF
TGTGCCAGCAGCCCGGACAATCTCCCCCATGCTTTCTTT
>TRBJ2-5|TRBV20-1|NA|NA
CSANREETQYF
TGCAGTGCTAACAGGGAAGAGACCCAGTACTTC
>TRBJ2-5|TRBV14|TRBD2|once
CASSRGGKETQYF
TGTGCCAGCAGCCGCGGGGGGAAAGAGACCCAGTACTTC
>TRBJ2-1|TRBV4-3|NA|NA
CASSPRPQGSSYNEQFF
TGCGCCAGCAGCCCCAGGCCGCAGGGAAGCTCCTACAATGAGCAGTTCTTC
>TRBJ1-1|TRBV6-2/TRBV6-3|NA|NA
CASSYLRTANTEAFF
TGTGCCAGCAGTTACTTGCGGACAGCTAACACTGAAGCTTTCTTT
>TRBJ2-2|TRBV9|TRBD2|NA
CASSPTGLQGRELFF
TGTGCCAGCAGCCCTACGGGACTACAAGGGAGGGAGCTGTTTTTT
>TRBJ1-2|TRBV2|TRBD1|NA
CASSGTGGNGYTF
TGTGCCAGCAGCGGGACAGGGGGCAATGGCTACACCTTC
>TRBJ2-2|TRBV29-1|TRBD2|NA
CSVGLAGVNTGELFF
TGCAGCGTCGGACTAGCGGGAGTGAACACCGGGGAGCTGTTTTTT